The rows below give T cell receptor beta chains drawn from one sample of a study of control samples from healthy donors and cancer patients. Sequencing was performed with immunoSEQ multiplex PCR; in TCRdb, only in-frame clones are kept and a portion is missing. Among approximately 90,000 clones listed, approximately 84% were seen once. Input material: PBMCs. These receptors came from a man between 65 and 85 years old with lung cancer. Both conserved end residues are part of each CDR3. A D gene is named only where the DNA matches it firmly. Clone sizes are given selectively: once, few, many, or a class where the clone is expanded.

>-|TRBJ2-3|TRBV7-2|TRBD2
TGTGCCAGCAGCTTAGGAAAGCGGGGGATCACAGATACGCAGTATTTT
CASSLGKRGITDTQYF
>-|TRBJ2-7|TRBV3-1/TRBV3-2|-
TGTGCCAGCAGCCAAGACGTGCAGGGATGGGAGCAGTACTTC
CASSQDVQGWEQYF
>-|TRBJ2-4|TRBV24-1|-
TGTGCCACCAGTGATTTCAAGGAGGGCATTCAGTACTTC
CATSDFKEGIQYF
>-|TRBJ1-2|TRBV2|-
TGTGCCAGCAGTGTAGGGGCACAGGGTAACTATGGCTACACCTTC
CASSVGAQGNYGYTF
>-|TRBJ2-5|TRBV6-1|-
TGTGCCAGCAGTGAAATGTCGAGGTCCCAAGAGACCCAGTACTTC
CASSEMSRSQETQYF
>-|TRBJ1-2|TRBV24-1|-
TGTGCCACCAGTGAAGGGGGTATGGATGGCTACACCTTC
CATSEGGMDGYTF
>few|TRBJ1-1|TRBV28|-
TGTGCCAGCGGGAGAACTGAAGCTTTCTTT
CASGRTEAFF
>-|TRBJ2-4|TRBV5-1|-
TGCGCCAGCAGCTTGGACTCGATAGCCAAAAACATTCAGTACTTC
CASSLDSIAKNIQYF
>-|TRBJ2-2|TRBV15|-
TGTGCCACCAGCAGAGATTCCGCCAGCGGGGAGCTGTTTTTT
CATSRDSASGELFF
>-|TRBJ2-1|TRBV28|-
TGTGCCAGCAGCCGCGGGCGAAACAATGAGCAGTTCTTC
CASSRGRNNEQFF
>-|TRBJ2-1|TRBV4-3|TRBD2
TGCGCCAGCAGCCAAGAGGTAATAACTAGCGGGGCCAATGAGCAGTTCTTC
CASSQEVITSGANEQFF